This T cell receptor (beta chain) is drawn from a study of regulatory T cells in long-lasting Graves disease. Regarding the study as a whole: Preferential use of TRBV28, TRBJ1-2 and TRBJ2-5 was seen in persistent disease.

The time point: newly diagnosed GD, antithyroid drugs for less than 3 months. With RNA extracted from PBMCs as input, the TCR library was made. In this sample, this clonotype turned up a few times. No antigen is known for it. The CDR3 spans 16 residues. Germline V CDR1 and CDR2: DFQATT, SNEGSKA (reference sequence). V shed 0 bases and J 5 bases; nucleotides not matched to a gene: 11. With iRepertoire HTBI primers and Arm-PCR of CDR3 regions, TCR beta libraries were built. TCRdb independently ran MiXCR on the multiplex PCR reads; one entry per CDR3 protein. The data contain under 450,000 distinct CDR3 sequences, roughly 15% of them singletons. These data are also associated with another study on T cells in Graves' hyperthyroidism and ophthalmopathy.

V gene TRBV20-1 combines with J gene TRBJ2-7; TRBD1 matches 9 bases. The sequence came from a woman between 18 and 30 years old with Graves disease. This sample comprised peripheral blood mononuclear cells (PBMCs), obtained at new diagnosis, from a patient treated with antithyroid drugs. CDR3 nucleotide sequence: TGCAGTGCTAGAGATTTGACTGGGACAGGGTTGAACGAGCAGTACTTC. It encodes CSARDLTGTGLNEQYF.